Sequencing of this TCR beta chain was carried out in a study of shared clonotypes between healthy human individuals. Per the germline V gene, CDR1 is SGHVS and CDR2 is FQNEAQ. The CDR3 has 16 amino acids. With 5 bases removed from V and 2 bases from J, the gap between germline ends came to 17 bases. Donors, healthy HIV-negative adults, lacked recent acute infections or vaccinations. All of the donors resided in Nashville, Tennessee, and each was a Caucasian adult. This clone appeared a few times. The quantity of DNA used in unsorted PBMC replicate PCRs was about 0.3 ug, corresponding to some 29,000 T cell genomes. In the original analysis: ImmunoSEQ yielded junction-only sequences lacking quality scores, so filtering differed. Produced via immunoSEQ multiplex PCR; TCRdb's table is partial and in-frame only. That table is the source of V, J and clone size, and D and trimming were worked out from the DNA. The sample lists about 460,000 clones; around 77% were seen once.

This sequence was found in a woman aged 40 to 50 in good health. Some clones in this sample may be carry-over from other donors' samples. This chain connects TRBV7-8 to TRBJ2-3, with D possibly called TRBD1 or TRBD2 (5 bases each). The sample was PBMCs. The DNA of the CDR3 is TGTGCCAGCAGCCCCAACCCGGGACCCACCACAGATACGCAGTATTTT. Its translation is CASSPNPGPTTDTQYF.